The 12 T cell receptor beta chains given below trace back to one sample, sequenced in a study of T-cell reconstitution after alpha-beta-depleted transplantation in children. Construction of the TCRbeta library involved unique molecular identifiers. In TCRdb, the PCR reads were re-called with MiXCR into one record per CDR3 protein. The data hold about 97,000 distinct CDR3 sequences, with approximately 8% observed a single time. The material was PBMCs, obtained before TCRalphabeta/CD19-depleted stem cell transplant. The receptors were sampled from a boy younger than 10 with acute lymphoblastic leukemia, due to receive a stem cell transplant.

This clonotype has just a few counts. The V gene is TRBV5-4, the J gene TRBJ2-2; 9 positions agree with TRBD2. CDR1 and CDR2 from the germline V gene are SGHNT and YYREEE (reference sequence). The CDR3 runs 16 residues. The ends lost 0 bases at V and 0 bases at J; junction bases unmatched: 0. Here the CDR3 DNA reads TGTGCCAGCAGCTTGGCTAGCGGGGCGAACACCGGGGAGCTGTTTTTT. Protein product: CASSLASGANTGELFF.

The sample holds a few counts of this clonotype. The chain links TRBV15 to TRBJ1-2, with TRBD1 as a possible D gene (6 bases). The CDR3 spans 16 residues. V was clipped by 0 bases and J by 3 bases, with 14 bases between them. From germline, CDR1 is LNHNV and CDR2 YYDKDF (reference sequence). CDR3 protein: CATSRDGGGAYYGYTF. As DNA, the CDR3 is TGTGCCACCAGCAGAGATGGAGGGGGAGCTTACTATGGCTACACCTTC.

The sample holds many counts of this clonotype. The chain has TRBV29-1 and TRBJ2-7; 8 bases map to TRBD1. Germline V gene lookup returns CDR1 SQVTM and CDR2 ANQGSEA. The V segment lost 7 bases and the J segment 5 bases; nucleotides outside the gene matches: 7. CDR3 length: 12 amino acids. CDR3 coding DNA: TGCAGCGGTGGACAGGGTTTGCACGAGCAGTACTTC. This gives the protein CSGGQGLHEQYF.

The chain recombines TRBV6-5 with TRBJ1-5; 7 bases are shared with TRBD1. Germline V gene data show CDR1 as MNHEY and CDR2 as SVGAGI. Unmatched junction bases numbered 8, after V lost 7 bases and J lost 5 bases. The CDR3 runs to 14 residues. The CDR3 loop is CASTRQGRDQPQHF. CDR3 DNA sequence: TGTGCCAGCACTCGACAGGGTCGAGATCAGCCCCAGCATTTT.

Within the sample, this clonotype is medium-sized. The V gene is TRBV6-2 or TRBV6-3, the J gene TRBJ2-2; 8 nucleotides match TRBD1. J lost 2 bases, V lost 7 bases, and 9 bases had no gene match. The CDR3 is made up of 16 amino acids. Germline V CDR1 and CDR2: MNHEY, SVGEGT. The CDR3 bases are TGTGCCAGCAATCTGGACAGGGATCGAAACACCGGGGAGCTGTTTTTT. It translates to CASNLDRDRNTGELFF.

This clonotype was seen repeatedly, ten times or more. The chain uses TRBV5-1 and TRBJ1-1; D is ambiguous. Germline loops: CDR1 SGHRS, CDR2 YFSETQ. V lost 0 bases to trimming and J lost 1 base, with 4 bases between them. This CDR3 region has 13 residues. CDR3 DNA: TGCGCCAGCAGCTTGGCAGAGAACACTGAAGCTTTCTTT. Translation gives CASSLAENTEAFF.

In this sample, this clonotype turned up many times. This chain connects TRBV7-6 to TRBJ1-4; the D gene is possibly TRBD1 (5 bases). Trimming removed 4 bases from V and 2 bases from J, with 8 bases in between. The CDR3 has 14 amino acids. Germline lookup yields CDR1 SGHVS and CDR2 FNYEAQ. This CDR3 is CASSSGRTNEKLFF. For the CDR3, the DNA is TGTGCCAGCAGCTCGGGACGGACTAATGAAAAACTGTTTTTT.

This clonotype has ten or more counts. The gene calls are TRBV20-1 and TRBJ2-5, with 8 positions matching TRBD2. The CDR3 length is 14 residues. CDR1 DFQATT and CDR2 SNEGSKA come from the germline V gene (reference sequence). V was clipped by 2 bases and J by 4 bases; unmatched bases: 6. CDR3 nucleotide sequence: TGCAGTGCTAGACTAGCGGGTCTTGGAGAGACCCAGTACTTC. It encodes CSARLAGLGETQYF.

At least ten counts were recorded for this clonotype. The chain couples TRBV7-6 to TRBJ1-5; possibly TRBD1 for D (5 bases). The CDR3 loop spans 13 amino acids. With 5 bases removed from V and 3 bases from J, the gap between germline ends came to 8 bases. CDR1 and CDR2 (germline): SGHVS, FNYEAQ. The CDR3 bases are TGTGCCAGCAGCGGGGGGAACAATCAGCCCCAGCATTTT. Protein sequence: CASSGGNNQPQHF.

The CDR3 protein is CASSLRGRGGSPLHF. DNA of the CDR3: TGTGCCAGCAGCTTACGCGGCAGGGGAGGGTCACCCCTCCACTTT. The rearrangement joins TRBV7-3 to TRBJ1-6, with a weak D call TRBD1 (6 bases). The germline gives CDR1 SGHTA, CDR2 FQGTGA. Trimming stripped 2 bases from V and 10 bases from J, with 15 bases between. The length of the CDR3 is 15 residues. Combining the CDR3 with reference TRBV7-3 and TRBJ1-6 gives the whole variable domain GAGVSQTPSNKVTEKGKYVELRCDPISGHTALYWYRQSLGQGPEFLIYFQGTGAADDSGLPNDRFFAVRPEGSVSTLKIQRTERGDSAVYLCASSLRGRGGSPLHFGNGTRLTVT.

This clonotype was recorded a few times. The chain has TRBV7-2 and TRBJ2-1; D possibly corresponds to TRBD2 (5 bases). Trimming took 1 base from V and 8 from J, leaving 9 bases between them. Germline V CDR1 and CDR2: SGHTA, FQGNSA. The CDR3 consists of 13 residues. This CDR3 reads CASSLGGFYEQFF. Written as DNA, the CDR3 is TGTGCCAGCAGCTTAGGAGGGTTCTATGAGCAGTTCTTC. Full variable domain (remainder filled in from reference TRBV7-2 and TRBJ2-1): GAGVSQSPSNKVTEKGKDVELRCDPISGHTALYWYRQSLGQGLEFLIYFQGNSAPDKSGLPSDRFSAERTGGSVSTLTIQRTQQEDSAVYLCASSLGGFYEQFFGPGTRLTVL.

This clonotype turned up a few times. This chain connects TRBV11-2 to TRBJ1-4; D possibly corresponds to TRBD1 (6 bases). V shed 7 bases and J shed 9 bases, with 15 bases lying between them. This CDR3 comprises 13 residues. The germline gives CDR1 SGHAT, CDR2 FQNNGV. In DNA form, the CDR3 reads TGTGCCAGCACCCCCCTGGGGGCGCAAAAACTGTTTTTT. It specifies CASTPLGAQKLFF.